Listed here are 14 T cell receptor beta chains from one sample, sequenced in a study of T cell responses to AZD1222 COVID-19 vaccine. Some clones are missing from TCRdb's copy, which holds only in-frame ones; the method was immunoSEQ multiplex PCR. Of approximately 150,000 clones in the sample, around 94% are singletons; the top ten hold roughly an eighth. This specimen consisted of peripheral blood, obtained after recovery from COVID-19. The receptor set was obtained from an adult who had recovered from COVID-19.

The chain carries TRBV5-1 and TRBJ1-1; D is unresolved. V dropped 4 bases and J dropped 3 bases, with 16 bases sitting between them. CDR1 and CDR2 from the germline V gene are SGHRS and YFSETQ. The CDR3 contains 15 residues. CDR3 amino acids: CASSTQDTRDTEAFF. The CDR3 DNA sequence: TGCGCCAGCAGCACCCAAGACACCCGGGACACTGAAGCTTTCTTT.

This clone was seen only once. The chain carries TRBV10-3 and TRBJ2-3; possible D gene TRBD1, 6 bases. This CDR3 region has 13 residues. Germline V gene sequence: CDR1 ENHRY, CDR2 SYGVKD. V lost 2 bases and J lost 4, with 7 bases in between. The CDR3: CAISETGPDTQYF. Here the CDR3 DNA reads TGTGCCATCAGTGAGACAGGGCCAGATACGCAGTATTTT.

This clone came up once. CDR3 nucleotide sequence: TGTGCCAGCAGCCCGCCCTACCGCAAAAGGGACACTGAAGCTTTCTTT. Its protein product is CASSPPYRKRDTEAFF. The gene calls are TRBV27 and TRBJ1-1; D is undetermined. Germline lookup yields CDR1 MNHEY and CDR2 SMNVEV (reference sequence). This CDR3 spans 16 amino acids. Trimming cost V 6 bases and J 3 bases, with 20 bases left between them.

The J gene is TRBJ1-2, the V gene TRBV9; 7 bases fit TRBD1. This CDR3 is built from 13 residues. V trimming: 3 bases; J trimming: 8 bases; junction bases outside the gene matches: 7. Germline V lookup: CDR1 SGDLS, CDR2 YYNGEE. CDR3 bases: TGTGCCAGCAGCGCCGACAGGGATGGCGGCTACACCTTC. This codes for CASSADRDGGYTF.

The J gene is TRBJ1-1, the V gene TRBV27; weak D call: TRBD1 (5 bases). Germline-derived CDR1 and CDR2 are MNHEY and SMNVEV (reference sequence). The CDR3 sequence is 14 residues long. Deletions cut 2 bases from V and 3 bases from J, with 10 bases between. The CDR3 loop reads CASSLPGEDTEAFF. The CDR3 DNA is TGTGCCAGCAGTTTACCGGGGGAGGACACTGAAGCTTTCTTT.

J is TRBJ1-3 and V is TRBV29-1, with D maybe TRBD1 (5 bases). This CDR3 is built from 14 residues. Germline CDR1 is SQVTM and CDR2 is ANQGSEA. Trimming took off 4 bases at V and 0 bases at J, with 10 bases between the two ends. CDR3 in amino acids: CSVAGRLSGNTIYF. The CDR3 nucleotides are TGCAGCGTTGCGGGACGGCTCTCTGGAAACACCATATATTTT.

This chain joins TRBV9 and TRBJ1-2, with D unresolved. Germline V CDR1 and CDR2: SGDLS, YYNGEE. V lost 0 bases and J 5 bases, leaving 11 bases between the germline ends. This CDR3 contains 14 residues. The CDR3: CASSVEAGGYGYTF. The DNA for the CDR3 is TGTGCCAGCAGCGTAGAGGCAGGAGGATATGGCTACACCTTC. Looking up the rest from reference TRBV9 and TRBJ1-2 gives the full variable domain: DSGVTQTPKHLITATGQRVTLRCSPRSGDLSVYWYQQSLDQGLQFLIQYYNGEERAKGNILERFSAQQFPDLHSELNLSSLELGDSALYFCASSVEAGGYGYTFGSGTRLTVV.

This chain uses TRBV27 with TRBJ1-2, with TRBD1 as a possible D gene (6 bases). The CDR3 spans 11 residues. The V and J ends lost 8 bases and 7 bases respectively, with 11 bases between them. The V gene's germline CDR1 is MNHEY and CDR2 SMNVEV (reference sequence). The CDR3 is CASPNRAGYTF. CDR3 DNA: TGTGCCAGCCCAAACAGGGCTGGCTACACCTTC.

This chain connects TRBV9 to TRBJ2-3, with D possibly TRBD1 on 5 matching bases. Trimming removed 0 bases from V and 2 bases from J, with 7 bases in between. The CDR3 is 14 amino acids. Germline CDR1 and CDR2: SGDLS and YYNGEE. The CDR3: CASSVAGATDTQYF. The CDR3 bases are TGTGCCAGCAGCGTAGCTGGGGCCACAGATACGCAGTATTTT.

The rearrangement uses TRBV30 and TRBJ1-3; TRBD1 matches at 12 bases. V shed 3 bases, J shed 1 base, and the junction held 4 bases outside the gene matches. This CDR3 has 16 residues. The germline V gene has CDR1 GTSNPN and CDR2 SVGIG (reference sequence). The CDR3 bases are TGTGCCTGGAGCCCGGGACAGGGGGCTTCTGGAAACACCATATATTTT. Translating it yields CAWSPGQGASGNTIYF. The full variable domain, rest sourced from reference TRBV30 and TRBJ1-3, is SQTIHQWPATLVQPVGSPLSLECTVEGTSNPNLYWYRQAAGRGLQLLFYSVGIGQISSEVPQNLSASRPQDRQFILSSKKLLLSDSGFYLCAWSPGQGASGNTIYFGEGSWLTVV.

This rearrangement joins TRBV6-5 to TRBJ2-7, with D perhaps matching TRBD2 (6 bases). CDR1 and CDR2 (germline): MNHEY, SVGAGI. Trimming shortened V by 2 bases and J by 3 bases, and 14 bases separated the two germline ends. CDR3 length equals 15 residues. CDR3 sequence (DNA): TGTGCCAGCAGTTACGGACGGCCGGGAGTCTACGAGCAGTACTTC. Its protein product is CASSYGRPGVYEQYF.

J is TRBJ1-3 and V is TRBV5-6; D is ambiguous. With 4 bases removed from V and 0 bases from J, the gap between germline ends came to 8 bases. The germline V gene encodes CDR1 SGHDT and CDR2 YYEEEE. The length of the CDR3 is 14 residues. The CDR3 loop is CASSPERSGNTIYF. The CDR3 DNA sequence: TGTGCCAGCAGCCCGGAGCGCTCTGGAAACACCATATATTTT.

The gene calls are TRBV6-5 and TRBJ1-3; D remains ambiguous. V was clipped by 7 bases and J by 4 bases, with 5 bases between them. This CDR3 has 11 amino acids. The germline V gene encodes CDR1 MNHEY and CDR2 SVGAGI. The CDR3 coding sequence is TGTGCCAGCAAGGAGGGAAACACCATATATTTT. As protein: CASKEGNTIYF.

For the CDR3, the DNA is TGCGCCAGCAGCTCCGCCGGTGGACAGGGCTTGGGCGGGGAGCTGTTTTTT. Protein: CASSSAGGQGLGGELFF. V and J are TRBV5-1 and TRBJ2-2; 8 nucleotides agree with TRBD1. The CDR3 runs to 17 residues. V gave up 3 bases and J gave up 7 bases; unmatched junction bases: 14. Germline V gene data show CDR1 as SGHRS and CDR2 as YFSETQ.